The 12 T cell receptor beta chains presented below share a single source sample, sequenced in a study of T cell repertoires in cytomegalovirus infection. Their cognate antigens are unknown. TCRdb reprocessed the reads via MiXCR and lists one record per CDR3 protein. The sample includes 830,000 or so distinct CDR3 sequences, 32% of them seen just once. The sample consisted of cultured CD8+ T cells from PBMCs, taken from culture after CMV antigen stimulation. The source of these receptors is a human donor in good health (CMV status not recorded). Some clones in this sample may be carry-over from other donors' samples.

The V and J genes are TRBV7-9 and TRBJ1-1, with 7 bases fitting TRBD1. The germline gives CDR1 SEHNR, CDR2 FQNEAQ (reference sequence). Losses at the gene ends were 3 bases for V and 7 bases for J; bases not matched to a gene: 2. This CDR3 region has 12 residues. The CDR3 DNA reads TGTGCCAGCAGCTTGGGGACAGATGAAGCTTTCTTT. Translation gives CASSLGTDEAFF.

The gene calls are TRBV12-3 or TRBV12-4 and TRBJ2-2, with 9 bases fitting TRBD2. The CDR3 contains 18 residues. V shed 0 bases and J 3 bases; nucleotides not matched to a gene: 8. The CDR3 spells CASSLAKGGGADTGELFF. The DNA for the CDR3 is TGTGCCAGCAGTTTAGCGAAGGGCGGGGGGGCCGACACCGGGGAGCTGTTTTTT.

CDR3 sequence: CASSFSSANSGNTIYF. Here the CDR3 DNA reads TGTGCCAGCAGCTTCTCTTCGGCCAACTCTGGAAACACCATATATTTT. This chain uses TRBV11-3 with TRBJ1-3, with D hard to call. From germline, CDR1 is SGHNT and CDR2 YENEEA. This CDR3 has 16 amino acids. The V and J ends lost 3 bases and 0 bases respectively, with 12 bases between them.

J is TRBJ2-7 and V is TRBV6-5; D is ambiguous. From germline, CDR1 is MNHEY and CDR2 SVGAGI. Trimming left V 1 base short and J 6 bases short, with 10 bases between. This CDR3 contains 13 residues. The chain's CDR3 is CASSYYSGREQYF. As DNA, the CDR3 is TGTGCCAGCAGTTACTATAGTGGGCGCGAGCAGTACTTC.

The J gene is TRBJ1-2, the V gene TRBV6-8; 7 nucleotides agree with TRBD1. This CDR3 is 13 amino acids long. Germline-derived CDR1 and CDR2 are MNHGY and SAAAGT. The V and J ends lost 5 bases and 4 bases, in that order; junction bases with no gene match: 4. CDR3 protein: CASSMTGLYGYTF. CDR3 bases: TGTGCCAGCAGTATGACAGGGCTCTATGGCTACACCTTC.

Only a few counts were recorded for this clonotype. The genes are TRBV7-6 and TRBJ1-3, with D uncertain. V was cut by 1 base and J by 3 bases, with 10 bases left in between. CDR1 and CDR2 from the germline V gene are SGHVS and FNYEAQ. The CDR3 runs 15 residues. CDR3 residues: CASSLGGILGNTIYF. The CDR3 coding sequence is TGTGCCAGCAGCTTAGGGGGAATTCTTGGAAACACCATATATTTT.

In the case of this clonotype: One end of the junction does not line up with germline, which may come from a read error. CDR3 DNA: TGTGTCAGCAGTGGACCCCAGCGGGCATACAATGAGCAGTTCTTC. Amino acid sequence: CVSSGPQRAYNEQFF. The gene calls are TRBV2 and TRBJ2-1; D perhaps matches TRBD2 (6 bases). The germline gives CDR1 SNHLY, CDR2 FYNNEI. This CDR3 contains 15 residues. The variable domain in full, with the rest retrieved from reference TRBV2 and TRBJ2-1, is EPEVTQTPSHQVTQMGQEVILRCVPISNHLYFYWYRQILGQKVEFLVSFYNNEISEKSEIFDDQFSVERPDGSNFTLKIRSTKLEDSAMYFCVSSGPQRAYNEQFFGPGTRLTVL.

The sample holds a few counts of this clonotype. The chain employs TRBV7-9 and TRBJ2-3, with unresolved D. Germline CDR1 and CDR2: SEHNR and FQNEAQ (reference sequence). The length of the CDR3 is 14 residues. V dropped 2 bases and J dropped 1 base, with 7 bases sitting between them. CDR3 nucleotide sequence: TGTGCCAGCAGCTTATTGCGCGGCACAGATACGCAGTATTTT. This gives the protein CASSLLRGTDTQYF. Full variable domain (rest looked up from reference TRBV7-9 and TRBJ2-3): DTGVSQNPRHKITKRGQNVTFRCDPISEHNRLYWYRQTLGQGPEFLTYFQNEAQLEKSRLLSDRFSAERPKGSFSTLEIQRTEQGDSAMYLCASSLLRGTDTQYFGPGTRLTVL.

The rearrangement uses TRBV28 and TRBJ2-7; D gene uncertain. Trimming shortened V by 2 bases and J by 0 bases, and 14 bases separated the two germline ends. The V gene's germline CDR1 is MDHEN and CDR2 SYDVKM. CDR3 length: 16 residues. For the CDR3, the DNA is TGTGCCAGCAGTTTAGACTCTACTAATAGCTCCTACGAGCAGTACGTC. Amino acids: CASSLDSTNSSYEQYV.

V usage is TRBV29-1 and J usage is TRBJ1-2; D remains ambiguous. Per germline, CDR1 SQVTM and CDR2 ANQGSEA. V lost 5 bases and J lost 1, with 8 bases in between. This CDR3 comprises 12 residues. CDR3 coding DNA: TGCAGCGTTCTCCACAATAACTATGGCTACACCTTC. Amino acids: CSVLHNNYGYTF.

A few counts support this clonotype. The rearrangement joins TRBV6-1 to TRBJ2-3; 7 bases line up with TRBD1. Germline V gives CDR1 MNHNS, CDR2 SASEGT. The V gene end was trimmed by 7 bases and the J gene end by 2 bases; junction bases not matched to a gene: 3. The CDR3 contains 13 residues. The CDR3 DNA reads as TGTGCCAGCACCGGGACAGTCACAGATACGCAGTATTTT. It translates to CASTGTVTDTQYF.

The table lists this clonotype with a few counts. The CDR3 nucleotides read TGTGCCAGCAGCTCGGGACTAGCGGAGCAGTTCTTC. Residues: CASSSGLAEQFF. The chain is built from TRBV7-3 and TRBJ2-1; TRBD2 matches at 10 bases. The V segment lost 4 bases and the J segment 10 bases; nucleotides outside the gene matches: 1. The CDR3 length is 12 residues. CDR1 is SGHTA and CDR2 is FQGTGA in the germline V gene.